These 28 T cell receptor beta chains share one sample of origin, sequenced in a study of control samples from healthy donors and cancer patients. Data came from immunoSEQ multiplex PCR; TCRdb stores just in-frame clones and leaves some out. The sample lists some 140,000 clones, 85% to 95% seen once, with approximately 6.1% in the top ten. Sequencing input: blood. The receptors were gathered from a man between 35 and 55 years old in good health.

The chain has TRBV30 and TRBJ1-2, with D unclear. V was pared by 3 bases and J by 3 bases, with 5 bases between. Germline CDR1 GTSNPN, CDR2 SVGIG (reference sequence). The CDR3 runs to 11 residues. Here the CDR3 DNA reads TGTGCCTGGAGCCAGGACTATGGCTACACCTTC. This sequence encodes CAWSQDYGYTF.

This clone came up once. The chain links TRBV10-2 to TRBJ2-7; TRBD2 might be the D (5 bases). The germline gives CDR1 WSHSY, CDR2 SAAADI. Trimming took 6 bases from V and 3 from J, leaving 18 bases between them. This CDR3 comprises 15 residues. The CDR3: CASSEAGLQRYEQYF. The CDR3 DNA is TGCGCCAGCAGCGAAGCAGGACTTCAGCGCTACGAGCAGTACTTC.

The rearrangement links TRBV11-2 to TRBJ1-5; no clear D. Germline V CDR1 and CDR2: SGHAT, FQNNGV. Trimming took off 1 base at V and 2 bases at J, with 6 bases between the two ends. This CDR3 has 14 residues. The CDR3 DNA is TGTGCCAGCAGCTTAGGGGCACGCAATCAGCCCCAGCATTTT. This encodes CASSLGARNQPQHF. Supplemented by reference TRBV11-2 and TRBJ1-5, the full variable domain reads EAGVAQSPRYKIIEKRQSVAFWCNPISGHATLYWYQQILGQGPKLLIQFQNNGVVDDSQLPKDRFSAERLKGVDSTLKIQPAKLEDSAVYLCASSLGARNQPQHFGDGTRLSIL.

The chain carries TRBV4-1 and TRBJ1-5, with D possibly TRBD1 on 5 matching bases. CDR3 length: 18 residues. The V and J ends lost 0 bases and 0 bases respectively, with 15 bases between them. Looked up from germline, CDR1 is MGHRA and CDR2 is YSYEKL. Here the CDR3 reads CASSQESGGGYSNQPQHF. The CDR3, as DNA: TGCGCCAGCAGCCAAGAATCCGGGGGGGGATATAGCAATCAGCCCCAGCATTTT.

V usage is TRBV21-1 and J usage is TRBJ1-2. TRBV21-1 is designated a pseudogene. CDR3 length: 15 amino acids. CDR3 in amino acids: CASSKAGHADYGYTF. The CDR3 DNA reads TGTGCCAGCAGCAAGGCCGGCCACGCCGACTATGGCTACACCTTC.

The rearrangement links TRBV27 to TRBJ1-1, with 12 bases fitting TRBD1. V lost 5 bases and J lost 4; bases outside the gene matches: 5. The CDR3 runs to 15 residues. Germline CDR1 is MNHEY and CDR2 is SMNVEV (reference sequence). The CDR3 DNA reads TGTGCCAGCAGTCCCGGGACAGGGGGCCGCACTGAAGCTTTCTTT. Encoded protein: CASSPGTGGRTEAFF.

This clone was recorded only once. This rearrangement joins TRBV7-9 to TRBJ1-1, with 7 positions matching TRBD1. V gave up 5 bases and J gave up 5 bases; unmatched junction bases: 8. CDR1 and CDR2 (germline): SEHNR, FQNEAQ (reference sequence). There are 14 residues in the CDR3. The CDR3 DNA follows: TGTGCCAGCAGCGACCGACAGGGATGGACTGAAGCTTTCTTT. Translated: CASSDRQGWTEAFF.

V gene TRBV19 combines with J gene TRBJ1-1, with a weak D call TRBD1 (5 bases). V was clipped by 6 bases and J by 4 bases, with 15 bases between them. The CDR3 extends over 14 amino acids. The germline V gene encodes CDR1 LNHDA and CDR2 SQIVND (reference sequence). In DNA form, the CDR3 reads TGTGCCAGTAGCCTGGGGTCAGGGTTCACTGAAGCTTTCTTT. Translated, it gives CASSLGSGFTEAFF.

CDR3 loop: CASSVGKGETYEQYF. DNA for the CDR3: TGTGCCAGCAGCGTGGGGAAGGGGGAAACCTACGAGCAGTACTTC. The rearrangement links TRBV5-5 to TRBJ2-7; D perhaps matches TRBD1 (6 bases). V gave up 4 bases and J gave up 2 bases, with 16 bases separating them. Germline loops: CDR1 SGHKS, CDR2 YYEKEE (reference sequence). The CDR3 runs to 15 residues.

This chain connects TRBV25-1 to TRBJ2-3; D call uncertain. The CDR3 is 16 amino acids. Looked up from germline, CDR1 is MGHDK and CDR2 is SYGVNS. Trimming pared 0 bases from V and 0 bases from J, leaving 10 bases between. This CDR3 reads CASSEYRGASTDTQYF. CDR3 in DNA: TGTGCCAGCAGTGAATATCGAGGAGCTAGCACAGATACGCAGTATTTT.

This chain connects TRBV19 to TRBJ2-6, with D perhaps matching TRBD1 (5 bases). V was cut by 4 bases and J by 0 bases, with 10 bases left in between. This CDR3 has 16 amino acids. The germline CDR1 and CDR2 sequences are LNHDA and SQIVND (reference sequence). CDR3 DNA sequence: TGTGCCAGTAGTACATCGACAGTCTCTGGGGCCAACGTCCTGACTTTC. As protein: CASSTSTVSGANVLTF.

V is TRBV9 and J is TRBJ2-1; 7 nucleotides agree with TRBD2. This CDR3 comprises 16 residues. The junction had 8 bases not matched to a gene; V was cut back by 3 bases and J by 2 bases. The germline V gene has CDR1 SGDLS and CDR2 YYNGEE. CDR3 DNA: TGTGCCAGCAGCGGTACTAGCGCCTGGGCCTACAATGAGCAGTTCTTC. Translated: CASSGTSAWAYNEQFF.

The chain has TRBV10-1 and TRBJ2-1; D is undetermined. CDR3 length: 11 residues. The ends were cut back, 10 bases at V and 4 bases at J, with 8 bases in the middle. Germline values: CDR1 WNHNN, CDR2 SYGVQD (reference sequence). The CDR3 sequence: CATESYNEQFF. The DNA for the CDR3 is TGCGCCACCGAGTCGTACAATGAGCAGTTCTTC.

V gene TRBV3-1 (or the pseudogene TRBV3-2) combines with J gene TRBJ1-2, with 7 bases identical to TRBD1. J was trimmed by 4 bases and V by 4 bases; bases with no gene match: 9. CDR3 length: 15 amino acids. Germline V CDR1 and CDR2: LGHDT, YNNKEL (reference sequence). CDR3: CASSPQWTGSYGYTF. In DNA form, the CDR3 reads TGTGCCAGCAGCCCTCAATGGACAGGATCCTATGGCTACACCTTC.

CDR3 sequence (DNA): TGTGCCAGCAGTTCCCCAGGCAGGGGCGGCTACACCTTC. Translation gives CASSSPGRGGYTF. The genes are TRBV28 and TRBJ1-2; weak D call: TRBD1 (6 bases). Trimming stripped 4 bases from V and 8 bases from J, with 14 bases between. The germline CDR1 and CDR2 sequences are MDHEN and SYDVKM. The length of the CDR3 is 13 residues.

The chain links TRBV6-2 or TRBV6-3 to TRBJ2-5, with TRBD2 matching 11 bases. CDR1 and CDR2 from the germline V gene are MNHEY and SVGEGT. The CDR3 is made up of 16 amino acids. V shed 6 bases, J shed 1 base, and the junction held 7 bases outside the gene matches. The CDR3 coding sequence is TGTGCCAGCAGCCCTACTAGCGGGGGTTTCCAAGAGACCCAGTACTTC. Amino acid sequence: CASSPTSGGFQETQYF.

The chain recombines TRBV19 with TRBJ2-7; D is ambiguous. V was clipped by 0 bases and J by 0 bases, with 9 bases between them. The germline CDR1 and CDR2 sequences are LNHDA and SQIVND (reference sequence). CDR3 length equals 15 residues. CDR3 sequence: CASSIDHGSSYEQYF. The CDR3 DNA reads TGTGCCAGTAGTATAGATCATGGGTCCTCCTACGAGCAGTACTTC.

CDR3 protein: CASSLGRGLTEAFF. CDR3 nucleotide sequence: TGTGCCAGCAGTTTGGGGAGGGGGTTGACTGAAGCTTTCTTT. V gene TRBV27 combines with J gene TRBJ1-1, with D perhaps matching TRBD1 (6 bases). CDR1 and CDR2 from the germline V gene are MNHEY and SMNVEV (reference sequence). Trimming took off 3 bases at V and 5 bases at J, with 13 bases between the two ends. The CDR3 contains 14 residues.

The chain is built from TRBV21-1 and TRBJ1-6. TRBV21-1 represents a pseudogene. The CDR3 extends over 17 amino acids. In DNA form, the CDR3 reads TGTGCCAGCAGCAAAGGCATGGGGGAGGGTAAAAATTCACCCCTCCACTTT. Residues: CASSKGMGEGKNSPLHF.

The rearrangement joins TRBV5-1 to TRBJ2-1; TRBD2 agrees at 8 bases. Trimming took 4 bases from V and 7 from J; bases not matched to a gene: 13. The germline gives CDR1 SGHRS, CDR2 YFSETQ. The CDR3 is made up of 16 amino acids. The CDR3 reads CASSRLGGASRNEQFF. The CDR3 coding sequence is TGCGCCAGCAGCCGCCTCGGGGGGGCATCGAGGAATGAGCAGTTCTTC. Together with reference TRBV5-1 and TRBJ2-1, the CDR3 gives the full variable domain: KAGVTQTPRYLIKTRGQQVTLSCSPISGHRSVSWYQQTPGQGLQFLFEYFSETQRNKGNFPGRFSGRQFSNSRSEMNVSTLELGDSALYLCASSRLGGASRNEQFFGPGTRLTVL.

This clone was seen a few times. This chain uses TRBV27 with TRBJ1-1; D remains unclear. With 6 bases removed from V and 4 bases from J, the gap between germline ends came to 15 bases. This CDR3 comprises 14 residues. CDR1 and CDR2 from the germline V gene are MNHEY and SMNVEV (reference sequence). This CDR3 is CASRQGNRGTEAFF. In nucleotides, the CDR3 is TGTGCCAGCAGGCAAGGGAACCGGGGCACTGAAGCTTTCTTT.

V is TRBV28 and J is TRBJ1-1; no clear D gene. The CDR3 sequence is 15 residues long. V shed 1 base and J shed 1 base, with 10 bases lying between them. Germline values: CDR1 MDHEN, CDR2 SYDVKM. This chain's CDR3 is CASSLSGPTNTEAFF. The CDR3 DNA follows: TGTGCCAGCAGTTTATCTGGGCCGACGAACACTGAAGCTTTCTTT.

CDR3 protein: CATRTGMNTEAFF. The CDR3 DNA reads TGTGCCACCAGGACTGGGATGAACACTGAAGCTTTCTTT. The V call is TRBV24-1, the J call TRBJ1-1; D unclear. The length of the CDR3 is 13 residues. Germline V gene sequence: CDR1 KGHDR, CDR2 SFDVKD. V was clipped by 7 bases and J by 0 bases, with 8 bases between them.

The chain is built from TRBV7-6 and TRBJ2-1; the D gene could be TRBD1 or TRBD2 (5 bases each). Per the germline V gene, CDR1 is SGHVS and CDR2 is FNYEAQ. This CDR3 spans 14 amino acids. The ends were cut back, 1 base at V and 5 bases at J, with 9 bases in the middle. In nucleotides, the CDR3 is TGTGCCAGCAGCTTAGTGGGGACGGACAATGAGCAGTTCTTC. It translates to CASSLVGTDNEQFF.

CDR3 protein: CASSLGRDRYGYTF. DNA for the CDR3: TGTGCCAGCAGCTTAGGTAGGGACAGATATGGCTACACCTTC. The chain combines TRBV7-9 with TRBJ1-2, with 7 bases lining up with TRBD1. The trim removed 1 base at V and 5 bases at J, leaving 4 bases unmatched. CDR1 and CDR2 (germline): SEHNR, FQNEAQ (reference sequence). The CDR3 contains 14 residues.

The chain is built from TRBV7-2 and TRBJ2-1; D is uncertain. This CDR3 comprises 13 residues. The V gene's germline CDR1 is SGHTA and CDR2 FQGNSA. Trimming cost V 1 base and J 7 bases, with 8 bases left between them. CDR3 DNA sequence: TGTGCCAGCAGCTTAGGCAGGATGAATGAGCAGTTCTTC. It specifies CASSLGRMNEQFF.

The rearrangement links TRBV9 to TRBJ1-6; D is unclear. CDR3 length equals 14 residues. Trimming took 0 bases from V and 4 from J, leaving 5 bases between them. Germline CDR1 reads SGDLS; CDR2 reads YYNGEE. CDR3 sequence: CASSVEQYNSPLHF. The CDR3 bases are TGTGCCAGCAGCGTAGAACAGTATAATTCACCCCTCCACTTT. The full variable domain, in which reference TRBV9 and TRBJ1-6 provide the parts outside the CDR3, is DSGVTQTPKHLITATGQRVTLRCSPRSGDLSVYWYQQSLDQGLQFLIQYYNGEERAKGNILERFSAQQFPDLHSELNLSSLELGDSALYFCASSVEQYNSPLHFGNGTRLTVT.

The chain uses TRBV3-1 (or the pseudogene TRBV3-2) and TRBJ1-2; perhaps TRBD1 as D (6 bases). Trimming stripped 3 bases from V and 4 bases from J, with 9 bases between. Germline V gene data show CDR1 as LGHDT and CDR2 as YNNKEL (reference sequence). CDR3 length equals 13 residues. CDR3 protein: CASSQGAGYGYTF. DNA for the CDR3: TGTGCCAGCAGCCAGGGGGCAGGCTATGGCTACACCTTC.